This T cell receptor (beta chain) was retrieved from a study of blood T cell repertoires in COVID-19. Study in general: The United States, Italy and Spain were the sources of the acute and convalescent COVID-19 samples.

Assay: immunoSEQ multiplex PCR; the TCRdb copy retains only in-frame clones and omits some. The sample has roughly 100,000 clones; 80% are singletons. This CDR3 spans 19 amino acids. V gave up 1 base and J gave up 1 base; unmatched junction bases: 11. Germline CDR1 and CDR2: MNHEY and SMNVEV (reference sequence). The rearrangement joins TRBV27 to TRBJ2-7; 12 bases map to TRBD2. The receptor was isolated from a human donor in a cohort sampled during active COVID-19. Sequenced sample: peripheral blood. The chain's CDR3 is CASSLFVPLTSGGSYEQYF. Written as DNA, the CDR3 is TGTGCCAGCAGTTTATTCGTGCCTCTCACTAGCGGGGGGTCCTACGAGCAGTACTTC.